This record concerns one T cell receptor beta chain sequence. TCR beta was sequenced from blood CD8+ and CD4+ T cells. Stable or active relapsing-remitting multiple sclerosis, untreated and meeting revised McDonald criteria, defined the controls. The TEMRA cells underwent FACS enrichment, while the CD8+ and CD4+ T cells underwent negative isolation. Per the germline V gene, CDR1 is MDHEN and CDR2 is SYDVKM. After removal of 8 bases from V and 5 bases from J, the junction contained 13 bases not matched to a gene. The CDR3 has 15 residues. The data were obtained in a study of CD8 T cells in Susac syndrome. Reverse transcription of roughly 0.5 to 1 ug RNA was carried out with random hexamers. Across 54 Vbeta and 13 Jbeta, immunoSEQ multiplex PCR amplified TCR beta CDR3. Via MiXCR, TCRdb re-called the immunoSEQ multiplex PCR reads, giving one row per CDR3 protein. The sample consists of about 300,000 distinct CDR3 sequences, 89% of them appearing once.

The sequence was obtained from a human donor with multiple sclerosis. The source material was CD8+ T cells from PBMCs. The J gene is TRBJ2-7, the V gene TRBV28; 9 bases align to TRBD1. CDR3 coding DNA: TGTGCCAGCCGTAGATTACAGGGGGCGAAGCACGAGCAGTACTTC. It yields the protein CASRRLQGAKHEQYF.